Sequencing of this TCR beta chain was carried out in a study of CD8+CD57+ T cells in acquired aplastic anemia. General study findings and limits: Patients and controls shared just under 30 CD8+ CDR3 sequences, highly expressed in patients. Statistical testing detected no significant gap in CD8+ Simpson's diversity between patients and controls.

It was genomic DNA that served as the template for profiling TCR beta VDJ and CDR3. Each CDR3 protein gets one entry after TCRdb re-called the reads with MiXCR. In the table there are 200,000 or so distinct CDR3 sequences, over 55% of which are singletons. Trimming took 5 bases from V and 0 from J, leaving 14 bases between them. The CDR3 has 15 amino acids. CDR1 is WNHNN, CDR2 SYGVQD, per germline (reference sequence). CD8+CD57+ cell expansion, shown by flow cytometry, had occurred in the patients selected for sequencing. In all patients, the disease was severe acquired aplastic anemia. Notes on this clonotype: Its target is not known.

This chain connects TRBV10-1 to TRBJ2-7; tentative D call: TRBD2 (5 bases). This TCR was recovered from a human donor with aplastic anemia. The specimen was sorted CD4+, CD8+, or CD8+CD57+ T cells (not recorded which) from PBMCs. The CDR3 DNA reads TGCGCCAGCAGTCCCTGTACGGGGAGCTCCTACGAGCAGTACTTC. Translated, it gives CASSPCTGSSYEQYF.